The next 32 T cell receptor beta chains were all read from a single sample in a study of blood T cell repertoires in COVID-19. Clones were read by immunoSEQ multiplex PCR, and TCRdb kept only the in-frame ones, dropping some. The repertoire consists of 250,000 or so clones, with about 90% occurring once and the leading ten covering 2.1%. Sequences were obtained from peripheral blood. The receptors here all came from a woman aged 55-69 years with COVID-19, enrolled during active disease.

The DNA for the CDR3 is TGTGCCAGCAGCATCACAGGGAACCAAGAGACCCAGTACTTC. Its translation is CASSITGNQETQYF. The chain joins TRBV9 to TRBJ2-5; possibly TRBD1 for D (6 bases). The germline V gene encodes CDR1 SGDLS and CDR2 YYNGEE. V shed 4 bases and J shed 0 bases, with 10 bases lying between them. The CDR3 loop spans 14 amino acids.

The CDR3 DNA reads TGCGCCAGCAGCCCCGGGACTCCCTTGGGAGGCTACACCTTC. Translated: CASSPGTPLGGYTF. The chain is built from TRBV5-1 and TRBJ1-2, with D possibly matching TRBD1 (5 bases). CDR1 and CDR2 from the germline V gene are SGHRS and YFSETQ. There are 14 residues in the CDR3. Deletions cut 4 bases from V and 8 bases from J, with 18 bases between.

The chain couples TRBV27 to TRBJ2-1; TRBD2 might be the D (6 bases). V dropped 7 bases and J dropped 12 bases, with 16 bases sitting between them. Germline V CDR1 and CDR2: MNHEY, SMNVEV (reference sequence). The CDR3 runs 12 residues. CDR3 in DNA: TGTGCCAGCATCGATGGAGGGTCAGGGCAGTTCTTC. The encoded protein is CASIDGGSGQFF.

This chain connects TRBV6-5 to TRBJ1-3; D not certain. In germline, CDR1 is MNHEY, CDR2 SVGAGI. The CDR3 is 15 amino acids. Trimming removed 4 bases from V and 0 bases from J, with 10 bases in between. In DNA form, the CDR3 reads TGTGCCAGCAGTTCTACAGTCAGCTCTGGAAACACCATATATTTT. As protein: CASSSTVSSGNTIYF.

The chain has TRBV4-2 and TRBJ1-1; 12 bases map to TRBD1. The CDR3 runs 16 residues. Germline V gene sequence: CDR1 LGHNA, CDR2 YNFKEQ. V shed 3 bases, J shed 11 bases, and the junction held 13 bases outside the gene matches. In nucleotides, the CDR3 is TGTGCCAGCAGCCATCCCGGGACAGGGGGCGCAAATCAGGCTTTCTTT. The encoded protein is CASSHPGTGGANQAFF.

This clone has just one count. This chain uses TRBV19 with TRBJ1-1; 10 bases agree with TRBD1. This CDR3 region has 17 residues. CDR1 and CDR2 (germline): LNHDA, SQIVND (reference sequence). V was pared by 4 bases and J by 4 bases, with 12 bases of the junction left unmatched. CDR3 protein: CASSTGQGRIRGTEAFF. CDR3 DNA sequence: TGTGCCAGTAGTACGGGACAGGGGCGGATCAGGGGCACTGAAGCTTTCTTT.

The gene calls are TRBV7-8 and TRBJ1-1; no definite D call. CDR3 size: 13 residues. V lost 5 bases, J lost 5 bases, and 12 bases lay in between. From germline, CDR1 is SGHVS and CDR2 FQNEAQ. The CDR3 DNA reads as TGTGCCAGCAGCCCCGGGAGGTGGACTGAAGCTTTCTTT. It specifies CASSPGRWTEAFF.

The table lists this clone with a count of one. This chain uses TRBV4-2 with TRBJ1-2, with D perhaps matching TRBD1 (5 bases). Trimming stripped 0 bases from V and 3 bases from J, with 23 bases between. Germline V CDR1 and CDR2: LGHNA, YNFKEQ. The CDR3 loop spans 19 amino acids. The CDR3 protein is CASSQDLALGGRAYYGYTF. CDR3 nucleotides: TGTGCCAGCAGCCAAGATTTGGCTCTCGGGGGGAGAGCATACTATGGCTACACCTTC.

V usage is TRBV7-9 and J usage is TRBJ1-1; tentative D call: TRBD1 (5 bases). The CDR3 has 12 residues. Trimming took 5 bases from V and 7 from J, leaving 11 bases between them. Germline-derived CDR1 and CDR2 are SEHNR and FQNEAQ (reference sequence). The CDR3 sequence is CASSPDRHEAFF. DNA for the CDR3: TGTGCCAGCAGCCCCGACAGACATGAAGCTTTCTTT.

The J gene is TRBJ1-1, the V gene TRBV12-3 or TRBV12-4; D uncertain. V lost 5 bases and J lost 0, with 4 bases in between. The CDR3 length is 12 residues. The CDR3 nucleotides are TGTGCCAGCAGTGTCATGAACACTGAAGCTTTCTTT. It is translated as CASSVMNTEAFF.

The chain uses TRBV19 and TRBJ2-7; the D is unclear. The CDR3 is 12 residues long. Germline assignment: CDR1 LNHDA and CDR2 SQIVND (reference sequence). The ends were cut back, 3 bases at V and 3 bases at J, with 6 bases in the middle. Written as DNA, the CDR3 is TGTGCCAGTAGTATTTCGGGCTACGAGCAGTACTTC. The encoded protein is CASSISGYEQYF.

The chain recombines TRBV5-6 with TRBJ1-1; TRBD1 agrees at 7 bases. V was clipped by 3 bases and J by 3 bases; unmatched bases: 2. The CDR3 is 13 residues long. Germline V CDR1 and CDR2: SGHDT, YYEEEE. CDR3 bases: TGTGCCAGCAGCTCTGACAGGGACACTGAAGCTTTCTTT. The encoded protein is CASSSDRDTEAFF. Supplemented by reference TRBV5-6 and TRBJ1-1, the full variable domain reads DAGVTQSPTHLIKTRGQQVTLRCSPKSGHDTVSWYQQALGQGPQFIFQYYEEEERQRGNFPDRFSGHQFPNYSSELNVNALLLGDSALYLCASSSDRDTEAFFGQGTRLTVV.

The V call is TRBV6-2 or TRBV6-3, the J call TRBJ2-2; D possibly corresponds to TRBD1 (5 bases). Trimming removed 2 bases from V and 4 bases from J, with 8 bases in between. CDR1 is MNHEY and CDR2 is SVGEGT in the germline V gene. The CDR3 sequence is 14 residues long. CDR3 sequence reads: CASSYDSFTGELFF. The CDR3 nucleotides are TGTGCCAGCAGTTACGACAGTTTCACCGGGGAGCTGTTTTTT.

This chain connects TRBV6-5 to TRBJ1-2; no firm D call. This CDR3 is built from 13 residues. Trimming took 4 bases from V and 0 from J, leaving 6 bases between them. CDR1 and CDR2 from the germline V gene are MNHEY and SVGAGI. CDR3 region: CASSSIPNYGYTF. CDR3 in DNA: TGTGCCAGCAGTTCTATACCTAACTATGGCTACACCTTC.

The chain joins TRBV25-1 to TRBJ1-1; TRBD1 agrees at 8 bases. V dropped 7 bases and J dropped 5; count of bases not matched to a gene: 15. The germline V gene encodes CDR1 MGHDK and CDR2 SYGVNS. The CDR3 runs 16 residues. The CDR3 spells CASIPVGGQGGTEAFF. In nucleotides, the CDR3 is TGTGCCAGCATACCCGTGGGCGGACAGGGTGGAACTGAAGCTTTCTTT.

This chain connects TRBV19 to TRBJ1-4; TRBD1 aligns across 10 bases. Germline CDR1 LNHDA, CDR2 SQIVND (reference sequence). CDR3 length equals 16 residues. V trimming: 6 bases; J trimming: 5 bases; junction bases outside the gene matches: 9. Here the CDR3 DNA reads TGTGCCAGTAGCCAACCCCGGACAGGGGGGAATGAAAAACTGTTTTTT. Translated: CASSQPRTGGNEKLFF.

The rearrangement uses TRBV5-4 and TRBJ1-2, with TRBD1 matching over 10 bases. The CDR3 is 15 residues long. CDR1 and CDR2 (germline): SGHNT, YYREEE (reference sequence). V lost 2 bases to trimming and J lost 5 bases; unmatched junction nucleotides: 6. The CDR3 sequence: CASSFDRGRGYGYTF. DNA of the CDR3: TGTGCCAGCAGCTTCGACAGGGGGCGCGGGTATGGCTACACCTTC.

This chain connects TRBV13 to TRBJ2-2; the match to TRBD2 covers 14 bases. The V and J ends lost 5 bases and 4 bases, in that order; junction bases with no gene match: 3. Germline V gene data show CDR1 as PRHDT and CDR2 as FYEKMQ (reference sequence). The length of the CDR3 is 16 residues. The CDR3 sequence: CASSRGLAGGTGELFF. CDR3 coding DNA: TGTGCCAGCAGCAGAGGACTAGCGGGGGGCACCGGGGAGCTGTTTTTT.

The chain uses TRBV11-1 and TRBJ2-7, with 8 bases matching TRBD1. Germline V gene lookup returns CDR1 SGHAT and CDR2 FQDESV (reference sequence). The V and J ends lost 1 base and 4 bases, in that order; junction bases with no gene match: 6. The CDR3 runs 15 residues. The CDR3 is CASSLGRQGAYEQYF. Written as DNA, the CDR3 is TGTGCCAGCAGCTTAGGTCGGCAGGGGGCGTACGAGCAGTACTTC.

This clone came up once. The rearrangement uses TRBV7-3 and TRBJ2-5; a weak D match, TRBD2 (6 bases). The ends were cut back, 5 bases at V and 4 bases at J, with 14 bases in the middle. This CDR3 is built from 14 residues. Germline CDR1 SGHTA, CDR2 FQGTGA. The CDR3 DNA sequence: TGTGCCAGCAGCGCGGCTGGAGGGCCAGAGACCCAGTACTTC. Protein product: CASSAAGGPETQYF.

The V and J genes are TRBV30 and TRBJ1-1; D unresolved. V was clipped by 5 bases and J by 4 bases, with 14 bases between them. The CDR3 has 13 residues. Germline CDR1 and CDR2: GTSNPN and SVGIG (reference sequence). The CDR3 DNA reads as TGTGCCTGGGAGGCGGGGATCGGCACTGAAGCTTTCTTT. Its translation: CAWEAGIGTEAFF.

CDR3 region: CASSQDPLAGSYEQYF. DNA for the CDR3: TGTGCCAGCAGCCAAGATCCGCTAGCGGGGAGTTACGAGCAGTACTTC. The rearrangement uses TRBV4-2 and TRBJ2-7; 9 bases are a match to TRBD2. The CDR3 runs 16 residues. Germline V gene data show CDR1 as LGHNA and CDR2 as YNFKEQ. The V gene end was trimmed by 0 bases and the J gene end by 4 bases; junction bases not matched to a gene: 7.

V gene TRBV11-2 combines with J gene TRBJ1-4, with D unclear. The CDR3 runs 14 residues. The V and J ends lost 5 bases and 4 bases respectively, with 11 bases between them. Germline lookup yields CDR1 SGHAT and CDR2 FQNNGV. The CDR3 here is CASSIGRLNEKLFF. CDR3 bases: TGTGCCAGCAGCATAGGGAGACTTAATGAAAAACTGTTTTTT.

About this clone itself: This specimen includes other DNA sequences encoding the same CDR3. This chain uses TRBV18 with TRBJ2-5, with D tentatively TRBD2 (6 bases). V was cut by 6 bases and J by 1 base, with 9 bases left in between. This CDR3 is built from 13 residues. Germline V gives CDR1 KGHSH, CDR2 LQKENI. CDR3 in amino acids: CASSPGSQETQYF. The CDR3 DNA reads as TGTGCCAGCTCCCCCGGGAGCCAAGAGACCCAGTACTTC.

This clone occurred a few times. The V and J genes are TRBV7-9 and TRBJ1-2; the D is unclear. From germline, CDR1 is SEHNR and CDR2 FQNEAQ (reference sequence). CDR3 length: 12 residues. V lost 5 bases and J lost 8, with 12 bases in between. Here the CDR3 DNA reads TGTGCCAGCAGCCTACCAAATCGCGGCTACACCTTC. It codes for CASSLPNRGYTF. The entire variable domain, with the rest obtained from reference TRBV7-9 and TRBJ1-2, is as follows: DTGVSQNPRHKITKRGQNVTFRCDPISEHNRLYWYRQTLGQGPEFLTYFQNEAQLEKSRLLSDRFSAERPKGSFSTLEIQRTEQGDSAMYLCASSLPNRGYTFGSGTRLTVV.

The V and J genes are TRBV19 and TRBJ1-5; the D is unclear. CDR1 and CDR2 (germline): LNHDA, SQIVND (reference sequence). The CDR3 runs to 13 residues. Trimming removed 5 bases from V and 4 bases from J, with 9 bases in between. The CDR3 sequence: CASSRTVNQPQHF. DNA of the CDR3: TGTGCCAGTAGTCGGACTGTTAATCAGCCCCAGCATTTT.

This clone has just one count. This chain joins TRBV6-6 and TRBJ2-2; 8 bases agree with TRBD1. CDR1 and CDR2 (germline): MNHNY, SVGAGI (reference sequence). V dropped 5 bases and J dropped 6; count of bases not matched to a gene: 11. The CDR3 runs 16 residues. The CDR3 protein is CASSGQGSGKAGELFF. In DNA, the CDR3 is TGTGCCAGCAGTGGACAGGGTTCGGGGAAGGCCGGGGAGCTGTTTTTT.

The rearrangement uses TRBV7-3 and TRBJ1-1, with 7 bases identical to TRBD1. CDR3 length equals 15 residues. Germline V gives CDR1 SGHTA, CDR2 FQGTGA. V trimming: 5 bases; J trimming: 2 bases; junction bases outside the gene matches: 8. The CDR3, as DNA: TGTGCCAGCAGCAGGGGACAGCTTCCCAACACTGAAGCTTTCTTT. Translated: CASSRGQLPNTEAFF.

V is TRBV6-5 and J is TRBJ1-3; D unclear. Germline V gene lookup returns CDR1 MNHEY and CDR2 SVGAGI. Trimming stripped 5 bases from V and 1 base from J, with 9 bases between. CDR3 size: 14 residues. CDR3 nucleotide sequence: TGTGCCAGCAGTCCATCTCGGTCTGGAAACACCATATATTTT. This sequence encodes CASSPSRSGNTIYF.

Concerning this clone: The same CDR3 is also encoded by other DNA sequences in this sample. The CDR3 spells CASSYSGSTEAFF. CDR3 coding DNA: TGTGCCAGCAGTTACTCGGGGAGCACTGAAGCTTTCTTT. V gene TRBV6-5 combines with J gene TRBJ1-1; D is uncertain. CDR1 is MNHEY, CDR2 SVGAGI, per germline. The CDR3 has 13 amino acids. Trimming pared 0 bases from V and 4 bases from J, leaving 6 bases between.

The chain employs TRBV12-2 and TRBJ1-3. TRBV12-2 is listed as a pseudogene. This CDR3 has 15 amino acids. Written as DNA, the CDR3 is TGTGCAAGTCGCCCCAATCGGGTGTCTGGAAACACCATATATTTT. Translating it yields CASRPNRVSGNTIYF.

This CDR3 is CASSSPRLWDYSNQPQHF. The CDR3 nucleotides are TGCGCCAGCAGCTCCCCAAGGTTATGGGACTATAGCAATCAGCCCCAGCATTTT. The V and J genes are TRBV5-1 and TRBJ1-5; a possible D gene is TRBD1 (5 bases). Trimming took 3 bases from V and 0 from J, leaving 19 bases between them. The CDR3 is 18 residues long. The germline CDR1 and CDR2 sequences are SGHRS and YFSETQ.